These T cell receptor beta chains were read from a single sample in a study of blood T cell repertoires in COVID-19. Clones were read by immunoSEQ multiplex PCR, and TCRdb kept only the in-frame ones, dropping some. This table has approximately 74,000 clones, over 80% appearing once. Sequenced input: peripheral blood. The receptors stem from a man at least 80 years old with active or convalescent COVID-19. CDR3s include the opening cysteine and the closing phenylalanine or tryptophan. D genes are given only for firm matches. A row's size may be missing; if present it is once, few, many or a size class.

d_gene	v_gene	j_gene	abundance	CDR3nt	CDR3aa
NA	TRBV4-1	TRBJ2-5	once	TGCGCCAGCAGCCAAGATCCCCGGTTTGGTGAGACCCAGTACTTC	CASSQDPRFGETQYF
NA	TRBV7-9	TRBJ1-3	NA	TGTGCCAGCAGCCCAGGGCAAGAACAACCTCCCTCTGGAAACACCATATATTTT	CASSPGQEQPPSGNTIYF
TRBD2	TRBV4-2	TRBJ2-2	few	TGTGCCAGCAGCCAAGAGAGGAGATATAGCGGGGGCTCAGGGACCGGGGAGCTGTTTTTT	CASSQERRYSGGSGTGELFF
TRBD1	TRBV3-1/TRBV3-2	TRBJ2-5	once	TGTGCCAGCAGCCAAGATGCAGGGGGCTGGGAGACCCAGTACTTC	CASSQDAGGWETQYF
NA	TRBV5-8	TRBJ2-5	NA	TGTGCCAGCAGCTTTGGAGGGGGCGGTGAGACCCAGTACTTC	CASSFGGGGETQYF
NA	TRBV20-1	TRBJ2-7	NA	TGCAGTGCTAGAGATGAGGACGAGCAGTACTTC	CSARDEDEQYF
TRBD1	TRBV11-1	TRBJ2-3	NA	TGTGCCAGCAGCCCAGGGGGTTCAGATACGCAGTATTTT	CASSPGGSDTQYF
NA	TRBV19	TRBJ1-4	NA	TGTGCCAGTAGTAACCCCTACAGGGACCCAACTAATGAAAAACTGTTTTTT	CASSNPYRDPTNEKLFF
NA	TRBV6-5	TRBJ1-1	NA	TGTGCCAGCAGCCCCGTGGGGAGGGGCACTGAAGCTTTCTTT	CASSPVGRGTEAFF
NA	TRBV7-9	TRBJ2-1	once	TGTGCCAGCAGCCCCCTAGGAGGGCGGCGGTTCTTC	CASSPLGGRRFF
TRBD1	TRBV13	TRBJ1-2	NA	TGTGCCAGCAGCTGGACAGGGGCGGGCGGCTACACCTTC	CASSWTGAGGYTF
TRBD1	TRBV5-1	TRBJ2-3	once	TGCGCCAGCGGGGGACAGGGTCTGAGCACAGATACGCAGTATTTT	CASGGQGLSTDTQYF
TRBD1	TRBV7-8	TRBJ2-5	NA	TGTGCCAGCAGCTTATTCCAGGACAGGGAGGTCCAAGAGACCCAGTACTTC	CASSLFQDREVQETQYF
TRBD1	TRBV20-1	TRBJ1-2	NA	TGCAGTGCTAGTGGGACAGGAGACTATGGCTACACCTTC	CSASGTGDYGYTF
NA	TRBV7-9	TRBJ2-7	NA	TGTGCCAGCAGCTTAGTAGGAGGGATATTCCCCTACGAGCAGTACTTC	CASSLVGGIFPYEQYF
TRBD1	TRBV6-1	TRBJ2-7	NA	TGTGCCAGCAGTGAAGGGACAGGACCCGCCTACGAGCAGTACTTC	CASSEGTGPAYEQYF
TRBD1	TRBV4-2	TRBJ2-5	NA	TGTGCCAGCAGCCAACGACAGGGACAAGAGACCCAGTACTTC	CASSQRQGQETQYF
NA	TRBV6-5	TRBJ2-1	NA	TGTGCCAGCAGGCGCCCTAGCAATGAGCAGTTCTTC	CASRRPSNEQFF
TRBD1	TRBV29-1	TRBJ1-2	few	TGCAGCGTTGAACGTGGGACAGACTATGGCTACACCTTC	CSVERGTDYGYTF
TRBD1	TRBV30	TRBJ1-5	NA	TGTGCCTGGAGTCGCGGACAGGGCCAAGCCCAGCATTTT	CAWSRGQGQAQHF
TRBD2	TRBV4-1	TRBJ2-1	NA	TGCGCCAGCAGCCGCCTTCCGATGAGGCTAGCGGGAGTGAATGAGCAGTTCTTC	CASSRLPMRLAGVNEQFF
NA	TRBV15	TRBJ2-4	NA	TGTGCCACCAGCAGACTAGAGGTTGAGAACATTCAGTACTTC	CATSRLEVENIQYF
TRBD1	TRBV2	TRBJ1-2	NA	TGTGCCAGCAGCCCGACAGGGGAAGGCTATGGCTACACCTTC	CASSPTGEGYGYTF
TRBD1	TRBV3-1/TRBV3-2	TRBJ2-5	NA	TGTGCCATTACAAGCGGGACAGGGGTCCAAGAGACCCAGTACTTC	CAITSGTGVQETQYF
TRBD1	TRBV12-3/TRBV12-4	TRBJ2-5	NA	TGTGCCAGCAGTTCGGGGACAGTGGAGACCCAGTACTTC	CASSSGTVETQYF
NA	TRBV15	TRBJ1-2	NA	TGTGCCACCAGCAGAGATCAGTATGGCTACACCTTC	CATSRDQYGYTF
NA	TRBV7-2	TRBJ2-1	few	TGTGCCAGCAGCTTGCGGGGCCACTCCTACAATGAGCAGTTCTTC	CASSLRGHSYNEQFF
NA	TRBV7-2	TRBJ2-1	NA	TGTGCCAGCATCAGCTGGGCAGGGGTTTACAATGAGCAGTTCTTC	CASISWAGVYNEQFF
TRBD1	TRBV6-5	TRBJ1-2	NA	TGTGCCAGCAGTCTGCGGACAGGGGGCCTTGGCTACACCTTC	CASSLRTGGLGYTF
NA	TRBV3-1/TRBV3-2	TRBJ1-1	NA	TGTGCCAGCAGCCACGGGAACCTAAATGAAGCTTTCTTT	CASSHGNLNEAFF
NA	TRBV10-3	TRBJ1-2	NA	TGTGCCATCAGTGAACAGGGTACCGGGTACTATGGCTACACCTTC	CAISEQGTGYYGYTF
TRBD1	TRBV5-5	TRBJ2-2	once	TGTGCCAGCAGCTTGTCAGGGACAGGGGCCGGGGAGCTGTTTTTT	CASSLSGTGAGELFF
NA	TRBV30	TRBJ2-5	NA	TGTGCCTGGAGTGCTGGGAGCCAAGAGACCCAGTACTTC	CAWSAGSQETQYF
NA	TRBV5-1	TRBJ2-7	NA	TGCGCCAGCAGCTTGGGGGGCGGTAGCTCCTACGAGCAGTACTTC	CASSLGGGSSYEQYF
NA	TRBV6-2/TRBV6-3	TRBJ2-7	NA	TGTGCCAGCAGTTACGGAGGGGGCGTTTCGAGGGACGAGCAGTACTTC	CASSYGGGVSRDEQYF
TRBD2	TRBV30	TRBJ2-1	NA	TGTGCCTGGGGTAAAGGACTAGCGGGAGACAAGTTCTTC	CAWGKGLAGDKFF
NA	TRBV11-3	TRBJ1-1	NA	TGTGCCAGCAGCTTAGCTCCCGGGACAGAAGCTTTCTTT	CASSLAPGTEAFF
NA	TRBV30	TRBJ2-7	NA	TGTGCCTGGACCCCCGGAGGGTATGGAACCTACGAGCAGTACTTC	CAWTPGGYGTYEQYF
NA	TRBV9	TRBJ1-3	NA	TGTGCCAGCAGCGCCCAGCGAGGGAGTGCCGGAAACACCATATATTTT	CASSAQRGSAGNTIYF
TRBD1	TRBV6-5	TRBJ1-2	NA	TGTGCCAGCAGACCTAGCAGGGGGGGCTACACCTTC	CASRPSRGGYTF
NA	TRBV6-6	TRBJ2-5	NA	TGTGCCAGCAGCCGACCCTCGGACAGCCATGAATACTTC	CASSRPSDSHEYF
TRBD1	TRBV19	TRBJ1-2	NA	TGTGCCAGTAGTATCGGGACAGGTTATGGCTACACCTTC	CASSIGTGYGYTF
TRBD1	TRBV19	TRBJ1-5	NA	TGTGCCAGTAGGGGGACAGGGGCGGCTCTTCAGCCCCAGCATTTT	CASRGTGAALQPQHF
NA	TRBV28	TRBJ2-2	NA	TGTGCCAGCAAGGTGGGGGGGAACACCGGGGAGCTGTTTTTT	CASKVGGNTGELFF
NA	TRBV7-2	TRBJ2-3	NA	TGTGCCAGCAGCTTAGTCGGCGGGACCGGACGTGAAGATACGCAGTATTTT	CASSLVGGTGREDTQYF
NA	TRBV4-1	TRBJ1-5	NA	TGCGCCAGCAGCCAAGATTTTAACCCCAGGGTCGTGCGGCCCCAGCATTTT	CASSQDFNPRVVRPQHF
TRBD1	TRBV3-1/TRBV3-2	TRBJ2-5	once	TGTGCCAGTCATGACAGGGGGCGCCAAGAGACCCAGTACTTC	CASHDRGRQETQYF
NA	TRBV28	TRBJ2-7	NA	TGTGCCAGCAAGGACATAAATTACGAGCAGTACTTC	CASKDINYEQYF
TRBD1	TRBV30	TRBJ1-1	NA	TGTGCCGGACGGACAGGGAGGAACACTGAAGCTTTCTTT	CAGRTGRNTEAFF
NA	TRBV7-2	TRBJ1-3	NA	TGTGCCAGCAGCTTAGCTGCGGGAAACACCATATATTTT	CASSLAAGNTIYF
TRBD1	TRBV15	TRBJ1-6	NA	TGTGCCACCAGCAGGACAGGGTGGTCACCCCTCCACTTT	CATSRTGWSPLHF
NA	TRBV10-3	TRBJ1-2	NA	TGTGCCATCAGTGAGCGTGGCGCAGGGGACTATGGCTACACCTTC	CAISERGAGDYGYTF
TRBD1	TRBV30	TRBJ2-2	NA	TGTGCCACGGACAGGGGGTTATCCGCGAACACCGGGGAGCTGTTTTTT	CATDRGLSANTGELFF
NA	TRBV19	TRBJ1-5	NA	TGTGCCAGTAGTGCCCTTATACAGAGCAATCAGCCCCAGCATTTT	CASSALIQSNQPQHF